This entry features one T cell receptor (beta chain) sequence. Its target is unknown. Using immunoSEQ multiplex PCR, the repertoire was profiled, and TCRdb retains in-frame clones only, with some absent. The sample gives about 150,000 clones, approximately 83% of which show up once; around 8% is in the top ten. The data belong to a study of T cell responses to AZD1222 COVID-19 vaccine. Study findings and constraints: Repertoire sampling occurred only after the peak T cell response. Donors were mostly white British, more females; clonal diversity possibly underestimated. Dominant CD4 TCR responses targeted spike regions 160-218 and 743-854. Per reports, nearly half of all spike-specific TCRs target regions that are unmutated in variants.

The CDR3 is made up of 15 amino acids. Germline V gene sequence: CDR1 MGHRA, CDR2 YSYEKL. Trimming took off 4 bases at V and 4 bases at J, with 16 bases between the two ends. Sequenced here: peripheral blood, sampled on day 0 of AZD1222 vaccination. The chain employs TRBV4-1 and TRBJ1-2, with D possibly TRBD1 on 5 matching bases. The sequence derives from an adult in good health. The CDR3 protein is CASSLHSGPIYGYTF. CDR3 coding DNA: TGCGCCAGCAGCCTTCATTCGGGACCCATCTATGGCTACACCTTC.